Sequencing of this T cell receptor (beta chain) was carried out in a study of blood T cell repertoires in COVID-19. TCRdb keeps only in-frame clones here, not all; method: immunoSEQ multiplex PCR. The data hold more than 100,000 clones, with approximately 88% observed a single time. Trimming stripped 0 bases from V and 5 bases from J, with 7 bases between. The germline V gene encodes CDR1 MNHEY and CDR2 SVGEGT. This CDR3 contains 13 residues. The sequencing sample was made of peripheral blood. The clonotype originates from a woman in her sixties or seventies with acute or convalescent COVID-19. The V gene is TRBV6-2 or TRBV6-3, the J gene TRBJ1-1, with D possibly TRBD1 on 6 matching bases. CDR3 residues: CASSYSDRTEAFF. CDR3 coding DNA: TGTGCCAGCAGTTACTCGGACAGAACTGAAGCTTTCTTT.